Sequencing of this T cell receptor (beta chain) was carried out in a study of cytomegalovirus exposure and HLA in healthy donors. The PCR had 60 Vbeta and 13 Jbeta primers. TCRdb keeps only in-frame clones here, not all; method: immunoSEQ multiplex PCR. The sample has 80,000 to 130,000 clones, 84% seen once. The CDR3 is 15 residues long. Trimming took 3 bases from V and 5 from J, leaving 17 bases between them. Germline CDR1 reads SGHRS; CDR2 reads YFSETQ. This rearrangement joins TRBV5-1 to TRBJ1-1; D perhaps matches TRBD1 (6 bases). The TCR originated in a woman aged 18-30 years in good health and CMV-seronegative. Sequencing was done on a sample of PBMCs. CDR3: CASSSDTGFGTEAFF. CDR3 DNA: TGCGCCAGCAGCTCGGACACAGGGTTTGGAACTGAAGCTTTCTTT.